The 5 T cell receptor beta chains in this list originate from one sample, sequenced in a study of control samples from healthy donors and cancer patients. Sequencing was performed with immunoSEQ multiplex PCR; in TCRdb, only in-frame clones are kept and a portion is missing. The sample includes 200,000 to 250,000 clones, just under 95% of them seen just once. The sequencing sample was made of blood. The source is a man aged 45 to 65 in good health.

The chain is built from TRBV7-9 and TRBJ2-4; TRBD1 agrees at 9 bases. V lost 5 bases to trimming and J lost 3 bases; unmatched junction nucleotides: 11. Per germline, CDR1 SEHNR and CDR2 FQNEAQ (reference sequence). The CDR3 runs 17 residues. The CDR3 reads CASSASDRGSGKNIQYF. The CDR3 DNA follows: TGTGCCAGCAGCGCCAGCGACAGGGGGTCAGGCAAAAACATTCAGTACTTC. The entire variable domain, with the rest obtained from reference TRBV7-9 and TRBJ2-4, is as follows: DTGVSQNPRHKITKRGQNVTFRCDPISEHNRLYWYRQTLGQGPEFLTYFQNEAQLEKSRLLSDRFSAERPKGSFSTLEIQRTEQGDSAMYLCASSASDRGSGKNIQYFGAGTRLSVL.

The rearrangement joins TRBV15 to TRBJ1-1; D uncertain. CDR1 LNHNV and CDR2 YYDKDF come from the germline V gene (reference sequence). V lost 4 bases and J lost 4, with 10 bases in between. CDR3 size: 13 residues. Written as DNA, the CDR3 is TGTGCCACCAGCAACGACCTCATCACTGAAGCTTTCTTT. Amino acids: CATSNDLITEAFF.

The rearrangement uses TRBV2 and TRBJ1-1; D not certain. This CDR3 is 14 amino acids long. V was clipped by 0 bases and J by 8 bases, with 13 bases between them. CDR1 is SNHLY, CDR2 FYNNEI, per germline. The CDR3 loop reads CASSEALRGVEAFF. DNA of the CDR3: TGTGCCAGCAGTGAAGCGCTTCGTGGGGTCGAAGCTTTCTTT. Filled out from reference TRBV2 and TRBJ1-1, the complete variable domain reads EPEVTQTPSHQVTQMGQEVILRCVPISNHLYFYWYRQILGQKVEFLVSFYNNEISEKSEIFDDQFSVERPDGSNFTLKIRSTKLEDSAMYFCASSEALRGVEAFFGQGTRLTVV.

This clone was recorded once. The rearrangement links TRBV6-6 to TRBJ2-7, with D tentatively TRBD1 or TRBD2 (5 bases each). This CDR3 is built from 14 residues. Trimming pared 6 bases from V and 2 bases from J, leaving 14 bases between. CDR1 and CDR2 (germline): MNHNY, SVGAGI (reference sequence). This CDR3 reads CASRGRDLTYEQYF. CDR3 in DNA: TGTGCCAGCAGGGGCAGGGACCTAACCTACGAGCAGTACTTC.

This sequence joins TRBV5-1 and TRBJ2-1; D is uncertain. Looked up from germline, CDR1 is SGHRS and CDR2 is YFSETQ. The CDR3 spans 15 residues. V was shortened by 2 bases and J by 1 base, with 10 bases between the two germline ends. CDR3 in amino acids: CASSFPTDSYNEQFF. CDR3 nucleotide sequence: TGCGCCAGCAGCTTCCCGACGGATTCCTACAATGAGCAGTTCTTC.